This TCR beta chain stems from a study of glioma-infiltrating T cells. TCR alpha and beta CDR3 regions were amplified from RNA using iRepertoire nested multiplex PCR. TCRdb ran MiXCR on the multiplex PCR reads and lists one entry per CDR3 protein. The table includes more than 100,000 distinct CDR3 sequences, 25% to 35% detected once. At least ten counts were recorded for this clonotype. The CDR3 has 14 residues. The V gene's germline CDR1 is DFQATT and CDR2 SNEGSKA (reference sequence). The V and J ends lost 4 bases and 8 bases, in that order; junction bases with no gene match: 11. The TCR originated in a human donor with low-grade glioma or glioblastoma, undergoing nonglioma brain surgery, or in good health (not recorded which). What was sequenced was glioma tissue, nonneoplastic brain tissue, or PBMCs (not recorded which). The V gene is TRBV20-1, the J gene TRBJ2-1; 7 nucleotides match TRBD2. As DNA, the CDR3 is TGCAGTGCTACCGACGGACTAGTCGACTATGAGCAGTTCTTC. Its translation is CSATDGLVDYEQFF.